The 3 T cell receptor beta chains reported below all come from one sample, sequenced in a study of OX40 agonist ivuxolimab in advanced cancers. Assay used: immunoSEQ multiplex PCR; TCRdb lists only in-frame clones, some missing. Among tens of thousands of clones listed, approximately 86% were seen once. The sequences come from CD4+ or CD8+ T cells sorted from blood, collected in a trial of the OX40 agonist ivuxolimab. The receptor source for this set is an adult with an advanced solid tumor such as melanoma, head and neck, liver or kidney cancer.

The J gene is TRBJ1-3, the V gene TRBV6-5; no definite D call. This CDR3 region has 13 residues. The germline V gene has CDR1 MNHEY and CDR2 SVGAGI. The V end was cut by 3 bases, the J end by 0 bases, with 3 bases between. This CDR3 reads CASSYLSGNTIYF. The CDR3 DNA is TGTGCCAGCAGTTATCTCTCTGGAAACACCATATATTTT.

This clone has a handful of counts. The chain carries TRBV10-3 and TRBJ1-2, with D possibly TRBD1 on 6 matching bases. V was trimmed by 10 bases and J by 2 bases, leaving 14 bases between them. CDR1 is ENHRY, CDR2 SYGVKD, per germline. The CDR3 sequence is 13 residues long. CDR3 amino acids: CATKQGPNYGYTF. CDR3 DNA sequence: TGTGCCACCAAACAGGGCCCCAACTATGGCTACACCTTC.

This clone was recorded a few times. This sequence joins TRBV7-9 and TRBJ2-7, with TRBD1 as a possible D gene (6 bases). CDR3 length: 12 amino acids. Trimming removed 5 bases at V and 4 bases at J, with 9 bases between. Germline-derived CDR1 and CDR2 are SEHNR and FQNEAQ (reference sequence). This CDR3 reads CASSNQGYEQYF. The CDR3 DNA reads as TGTGCCAGCAGCAACCAGGGGTACGAGCAGTACTTC.